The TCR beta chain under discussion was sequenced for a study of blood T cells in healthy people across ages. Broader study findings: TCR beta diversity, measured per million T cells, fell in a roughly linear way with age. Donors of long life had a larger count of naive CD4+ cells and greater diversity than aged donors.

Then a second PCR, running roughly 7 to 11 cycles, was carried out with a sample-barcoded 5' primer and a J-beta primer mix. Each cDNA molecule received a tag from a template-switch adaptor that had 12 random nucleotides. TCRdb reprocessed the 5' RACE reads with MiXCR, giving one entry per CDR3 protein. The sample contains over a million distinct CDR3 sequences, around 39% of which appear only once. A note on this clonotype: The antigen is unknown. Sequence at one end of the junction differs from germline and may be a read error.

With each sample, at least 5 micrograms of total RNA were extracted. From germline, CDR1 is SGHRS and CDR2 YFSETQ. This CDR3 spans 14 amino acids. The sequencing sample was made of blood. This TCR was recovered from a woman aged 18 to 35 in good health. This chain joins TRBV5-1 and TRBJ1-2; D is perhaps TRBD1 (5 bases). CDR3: CTSSLVGTDYGYTF. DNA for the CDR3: TGCACCAGCAGCTTGGTTGGGACGGACTATGGCTACACCTTC.